The present TCR beta chain was sequenced within a study of T cell changes during pregnancy in multiple sclerosis. CDR1 is SGHAT and CDR2 is FQNNGV in the germline V gene. V lost 5 bases and J lost 6, with 17 bases in between. The CDR3 loop spans 15 amino acids. Assay: immunoSEQ multiplex PCR; the TCRdb copy retains only in-frame clones and omits some. The sample holds some 56,000 clones, about nine tenths seen once. The specimen was CD4+ T cells from peripheral blood mononuclear cells, collected after pregnancy. This clonotype was sampled from a female donor with multiple sclerosis, enrolled in a pregnancy study. The chain is built from TRBV11-2 and TRBJ1-5, with D possibly matching TRBD1 (5 bases). Written as DNA, the CDR3 is TGTGCCAGCAGCCCTGACGGGCGGCAGGGTCAGCCCCAGCATTTT. It translates to CASSPDGRQGQPQHF.